These T cell receptor beta chains were read from a single sample in a study of vaccination effects on CD4 cells after COVID-19. This table comes from immunoSEQ multiplex PCR, and its TCRdb copy is limited to in-frame clones, with some not included. The sample lists 50,000 to 65,000 clones, 73% occurring once. The antigens these receptors bind are not known. Here the sequenced sample was CD4+ T cells from PBMCs cultured with HCoV-229E spike peptides, taken after COVID-19 vaccination. These receptors originate from a human donor who received a COVID-19 vaccine. Both conserved end residues are part of each CDR3. D genes are given only for firm matches. Size is stated for part of the rows, as once, few or many counts, or as a class when the clone is expanded.

NA	TRBV18	17	TRBJ2-2	TRBD2	CASSPYLSGGASGELFF	TGTGCCAGCTCACCGTACCTCAGCGGGGGGGCTTCCGGGGAGCTGTTTTTT
NA	TRBV5-4	15	TRBJ1-4	NA	CASSLGGSLQEKLFF	TGTGCCAGCAGTCTGGGGGGATCATTACAGGAAAAACTGTTTTTT
NA	TRBV4-2	15	TRBJ1-1	NA	CASSQDPGMNTEAFF	TGTGCCAGCAGCCAAGACCCGGGAATGAACACTGAAGCTTTCTTT
NA	TRBV19	16	TRBJ2-6	NA	CASREGGFSGANVLTF	TGTGCCAGTAGAGAGGGAGGATTCTCTGGGGCCAACGTCCTGACTTTC
NA	TRBV20-1	14	TRBJ2-5	TRBD1	CSASWQGVGETQYF	TGCAGTGCTAGTTGGCAGGGGGTAGGGGAGACCCAGTACTTC
few	TRBV28	14	TRBJ1-3	NA	CASSLAGSGNTIYF	TGTGCCAGCAGTCTTGCGGGGTCTGGAAACACCATATATTTT
NA	TRBV19	14	TRBJ2-3	NA	CASSMWRPGDTQYF	TGTGCCAGTAGTATGTGGCGGCCCGGGGATACGCAGTATTTT
few	TRBV21-1	15	TRBJ2-1	NA	CASSKVGRTGHEQFF	TGTGCCAGCAGCAAAGTAGGCCGGACAGGCCATGAGCAGTTCTTC
NA	TRBV14	15	TRBJ1-1	TRBD1	CASSQGTGGGSEAFF	TGTGCCAGCAGCCAAGGAACAGGGGGCGGTTCTGAAGCTTTCTTT
NA	TRBV4-1	15	TRBJ1-2	TRBD1	CASSPLRQGYYGYTF	TGCGCCAGCAGCCCCCTGAGACAGGGCTACTATGGCTACACCTTC
few	TRBV7-9	16	TRBJ1-2	TRBD1	CASSSGGTAANYGYTF	TGTGCCAGCAGCTCCGGGGGGACAGCGGCTAACTATGGCTACACCTTC
NA	TRBV7-9	13	TRBJ1-2	NA	CASSPDGVHGYTF	TGTGCCAGCAGCCCGGACGGTGTGCATGGCTACACCTTC
NA	TRBV3-1/TRBV3-2	15	TRBJ1-2	TRBD1	CASSQGTVTAYGYTF	TGTGCCAGCAGCCAGGGGACAGTAACGGCCTATGGCTACACCTTC
NA	TRBV5-8	14	TRBJ1-2	TRBD1	CASSMGQVDYGYTF	TGTGCCAGCAGCATGGGACAGGTCGACTATGGCTACACCTTC
NA	TRBV28	15	TRBJ1-2	TRBD1	CASSPGDRGAGGYTF	TGTGCCAGCAGTCCCGGGGACAGGGGAGCGGGTGGCTACACCTTC
once	TRBV27	16	TRBJ2-5	TRBD1	CASSPRGQGLWETQYF	TGTGCCAGCAGTCCCCGGGGACAGGGGCTTTGGGAGACCCAGTACTTC
NA	TRBV18	16	TRBJ1-2	TRBD1	CASSPFRGQVYYGYTF	TGTGCCAGCTCACCCTTCAGGGGGCAGGTGTACTATGGCTACACCTTC
NA	TRBV18	14	TRBJ1-5	TRBD1	CASSQRQGDQPQHF	TGTGCCAGCTCACAACGACAGGGAGACCAGCCCCAGCATTTT
NA	TRBV3-1/TRBV3-2	14	TRBJ1-2	NA	CASSLGGDGYGYTF	TGTGCCAGCAGCCTCGGAGGGGATGGATATGGCTACACCTTC
NA	TRBV6-5	14	TRBJ1-6	NA	CASSQTVDNSPLHF	TGTGCCAGCAGTCAGACAGTAGATAATTCACCCCTCCACTTT
NA	TRBV3-1/TRBV3-2	13	TRBJ1-2	NA	CASSQGLLYGYTF	TGTGCCAGCAGCCAAGGTCTCCTCTATGGCTACACCTTC
NA	TRBV23-1	20	TRBJ1-5	TRBD1	CASRGETGTAGDYSNQPQHF	TGCGCCAGCCGAGGCGAAACCGGGACAGCTGGCGATTATAGCAATCAGCCCCAGCATTTT
few	TRBV27	17	TRBJ2-3	NA	CASSFAAAVGGADTQYF	TGTGCCAGCAGTTTCGCTGCGGCGGTCGGGGGTGCAGATACGCAGTATTTT
NA	TRBV5-1	15	TRBJ1-4	NA	CASSLAGSFYEKLFF	TGCGCCAGCAGCTTGGCAGGCAGCTTTTATGAAAAACTGTTTTTT
NA	TRBV18	14	TRBJ1-3	TRBD1	CASSLDRGRNTIYF	TGTGCCAGCTCACTAGACAGGGGTCGAAACACCATATATTTT
NA	TRBV5-4	15	TRBJ1-2	NA	CASSFGRGFNYGYTF	TGTGCCAGCAGCTTTGGCCGGGGATTTAACTATGGCTACACCTTC
NA	TRBV19	14	TRBJ2-3	NA	CASIDRKSTDTQYF	TGTGCCAGTATTGACAGGAAAAGCACAGATACGCAGTATTTT
once	TRBV9	17	TRBJ2-5	TRBD2	CASSPGLAGGVGETQYF	TGTGCCAGCAGCCCAGGACTAGCGGGGGGAGTTGGAGAGACCCAGTACTTC
NA	TRBV5-4	13	TRBJ2-5	NA	CASTSGVQETQYF	TGTGCCAGCACCTCGGGGGTTCAAGAGACCCAGTACTTC
NA	TRBV5-1	15	TRBJ2-3	NA	CASSWLDPELNTQYF	TGCGCCAGCAGTTGGCTTGATCCTGAACTTAATACGCAGTATTTT
once	TRBV5-4	15	TRBJ1-2	NA	CASSGKRGDTYGYTF	TGTGCCAGCAGCGGAAAGAGAGGGGACACCTATGGCTACACCTTC
NA	TRBV11-2	16	TRBJ1-2	TRBD1	CASSLTPGQKSYGYTF	TGTGCCAGCAGTCTTACCCCGGGACAGAAAAGCTATGGCTACACCTTC
NA	TRBV5-1	14	TRBJ2-3	NA	CASSLGEGTDTQYF	TGCGCCAGCAGCTTGGGAGAGGGCACAGATACGCAGTATTTT
NA	TRBV25-1	15	TRBJ2-4	TRBD1	CASSELTGEMNIQYF	TGTGCCAGCAGTGAATTAACAGGGGAGATGAACATTCAGTACTTC
NA	TRBV2	13	TRBJ1-1	NA	CASGSQGDTEAFF	TGTGCCAGCGGTAGTCAGGGTGACACTGAAGCTTTCTTT
NA	TRBV10-3	17	TRBJ1-1	NA	CAISQAAGDVRNTEAFF	TGTGCCATCAGTCAAGCAGCAGGGGACGTGAGGAACACTGAAGCTTTCTTT
once	TRBV9	15	TRBJ2-2	TRBD1	CASSVDPGGTGELFF	TGTGCCAGCAGCGTAGACCCAGGGGGCACCGGGGAGCTGTTTTTT
NA	TRBV7-3	12	TRBJ2-1	NA	CASSSDSNEQFF	TGTGCCAGCAGCTCGGACAGCAATGAGCAGTTCTTC
NA	TRBV9	14	TRBJ1-3	NA	CASSVSTSGNTIYF	TGTGCCAGCAGCGTATCCACCTCTGGAAACACCATATATTTT
NA	TRBV18	17	TRBJ2-3	TRBD2	CASSPITSGGRTDTQYF	TGTGCCAGCTCACCTATAACTAGCGGGGGACGCACAGATACGCAGTATTTT
few	TRBV7-2	17	TRBJ1-6	TRBD1	CASSSTGGAGRGSPLHF	TGTGCCAGCAGCTCCACAGGGGGCGCGGGCCGGGGTTCACCCCTCCACTTT
NA	TRBV2	13	TRBJ1-6	NA	CASTSTSNSPLHF	TGTGCCAGCACTTCGACCAGTAATTCACCCCTCCACTTT
NA	TRBV5-4	13	TRBJ2-3	TRBD1	CASSSRQGGTQYF	TGTGCCAGCAGCTCGCGACAGGGGGGTACGCAGTATTTT